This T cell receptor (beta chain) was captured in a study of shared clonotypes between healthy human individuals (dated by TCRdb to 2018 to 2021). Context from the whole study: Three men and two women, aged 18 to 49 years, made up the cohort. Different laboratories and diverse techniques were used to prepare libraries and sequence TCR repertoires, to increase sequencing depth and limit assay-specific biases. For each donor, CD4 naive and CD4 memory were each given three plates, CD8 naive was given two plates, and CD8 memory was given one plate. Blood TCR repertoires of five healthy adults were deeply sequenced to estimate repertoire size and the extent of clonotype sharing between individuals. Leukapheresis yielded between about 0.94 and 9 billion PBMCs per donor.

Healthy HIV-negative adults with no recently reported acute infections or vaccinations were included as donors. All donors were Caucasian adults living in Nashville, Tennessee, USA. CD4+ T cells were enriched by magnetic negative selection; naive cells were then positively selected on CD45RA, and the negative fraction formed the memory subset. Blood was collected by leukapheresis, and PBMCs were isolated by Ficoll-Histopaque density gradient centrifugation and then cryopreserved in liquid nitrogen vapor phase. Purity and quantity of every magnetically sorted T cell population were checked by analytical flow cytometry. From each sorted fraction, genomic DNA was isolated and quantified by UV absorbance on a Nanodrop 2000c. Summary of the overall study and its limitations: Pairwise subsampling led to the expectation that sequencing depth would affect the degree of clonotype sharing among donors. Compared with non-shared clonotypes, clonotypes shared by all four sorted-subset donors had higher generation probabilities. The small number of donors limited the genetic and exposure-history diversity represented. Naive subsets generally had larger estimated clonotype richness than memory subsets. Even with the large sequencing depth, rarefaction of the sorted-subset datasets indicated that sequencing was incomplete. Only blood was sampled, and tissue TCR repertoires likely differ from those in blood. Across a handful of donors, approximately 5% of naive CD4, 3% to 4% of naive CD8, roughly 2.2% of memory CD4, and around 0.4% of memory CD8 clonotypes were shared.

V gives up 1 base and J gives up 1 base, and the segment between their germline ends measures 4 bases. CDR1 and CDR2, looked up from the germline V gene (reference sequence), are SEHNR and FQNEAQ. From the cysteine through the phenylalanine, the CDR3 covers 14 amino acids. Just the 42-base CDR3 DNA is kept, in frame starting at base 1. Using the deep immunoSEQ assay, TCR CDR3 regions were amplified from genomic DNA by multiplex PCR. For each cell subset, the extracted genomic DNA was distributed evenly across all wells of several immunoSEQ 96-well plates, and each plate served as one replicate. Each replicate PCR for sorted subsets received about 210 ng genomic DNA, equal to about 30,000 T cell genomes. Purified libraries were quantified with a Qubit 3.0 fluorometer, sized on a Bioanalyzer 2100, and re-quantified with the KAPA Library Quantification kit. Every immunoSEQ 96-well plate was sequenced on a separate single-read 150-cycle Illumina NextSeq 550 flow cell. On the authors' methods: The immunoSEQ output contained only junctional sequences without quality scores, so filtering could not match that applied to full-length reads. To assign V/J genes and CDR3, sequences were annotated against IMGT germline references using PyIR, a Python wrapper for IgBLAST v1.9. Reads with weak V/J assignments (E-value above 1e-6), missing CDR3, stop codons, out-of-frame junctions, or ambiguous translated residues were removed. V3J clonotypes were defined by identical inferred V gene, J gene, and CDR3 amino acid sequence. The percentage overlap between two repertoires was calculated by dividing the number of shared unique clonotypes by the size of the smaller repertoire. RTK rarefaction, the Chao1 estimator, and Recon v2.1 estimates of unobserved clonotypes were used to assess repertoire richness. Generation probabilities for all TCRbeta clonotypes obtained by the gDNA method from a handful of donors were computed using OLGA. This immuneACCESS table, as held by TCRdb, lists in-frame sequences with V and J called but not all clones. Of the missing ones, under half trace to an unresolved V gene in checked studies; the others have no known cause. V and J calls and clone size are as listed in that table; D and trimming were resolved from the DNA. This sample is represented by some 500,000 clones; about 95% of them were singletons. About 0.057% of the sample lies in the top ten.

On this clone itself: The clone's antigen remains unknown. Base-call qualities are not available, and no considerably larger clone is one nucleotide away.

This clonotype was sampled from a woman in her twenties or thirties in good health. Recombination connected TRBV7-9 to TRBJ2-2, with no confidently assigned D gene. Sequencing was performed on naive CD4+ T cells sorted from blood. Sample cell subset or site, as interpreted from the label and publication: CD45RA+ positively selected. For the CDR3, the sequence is CASSLVRNTGELFF. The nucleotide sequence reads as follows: TGTGCCAGCAGCTTAGTAAGGAACACCGGGGAGCTGTTTTTT.